This TCR beta chain originates from a study of blood T cell repertoires in COVID-19. About the study: Material from acute and convalescent COVID-19 was sourced from the United States, Italy and Spain. T cells, B-cell-depleted T cells, or PBMCs provided the cDNA or gDNA that served as material.

Seattle cases were enrolled at active infection and followed longitudinally. Original processing methods: Reference gene primers were amplified, and this amplification served to estimate nucleated cell counts. TCRdb's table, derived via immunoSEQ multiplex PCR, lists solely in-frame clones and lacks some. Clone size and the V and J calls come from that table; the DNA yielded D and trimming. The sample contains about 410,000 clones, about 91% of which appear only once. The clonotype originates from a woman between 35 and 50 years old with COVID-19, enrolled during active disease. The material sequenced was peripheral blood.

CDR3 DNA sequence: TGTGCCAGCAGCTCGGACGCCAACGAGGGCACCTTC. It codes for CASSSDANEGTF. The chain carries TRBV7-2 and TRBJ1-2; D call uncertain. The germline gives CDR1 SGHTA, CDR2 FQGNSA. The CDR3 loop spans 12 amino acids. V shed 4 bases and J shed 13 bases, with 16 bases lying between them.